This T cell receptor beta chain emerged from a study of neurological immune-mediated disorders. V gave up 5 bases and J gave up 8 bases; unmatched junction bases: 6. The CDR3 spans 13 residues. TCRdb re-called the 5' RACE reads with MiXCR, one entry per CDR3 protein. The profile covers about 59,000 distinct CDR3 sequences, with 3.7% appearing a single time and around 2.2% taken by the ten largest. The unsorted libraries were prepared from 2 million PBMCs (stored at -80 C). General study results and limits: TCR-beta repertoires seemed private in all groups, with no expanded CDR3 amino acid sequences shared.

This clonotype was found many times. The target antigen is unknown. The genes are TRBV12-3 or TRBV12-4 and TRBJ1-2, with 9 bases identical to TRBD1. This TCR derives from a woman between 50 and 59 years old with multiple sclerosis. Sequenced material: PBMCs. The CDR3 DNA is TGTGCCAGCAGTCTCGGGACAGGGACCGGCTACACCTTC. This gives the protein CASSLGTGTGYTF.